This T cell receptor (beta chain) was captured by sequencing in a study of T cell responses to AZD1222 COVID-19 vaccine. Study-level background: Some second doses came at about 4 weeks and others at about 12 weeks; these were pooled. Notes on the study in general: Nearly half of the spike-specific TCRs reportedly recognize variant regions that carry no mutations.

Germline CDR1 SGHTA, CDR2 FQGNSA. V was pared by 3 bases and J by 4 bases, with 0 bases of the junction left unmatched. The CDR3 sequence is 14 residues long. On this clone itself: Its antigen is currently unknown.

Clones were sequenced by immunoSEQ multiplex PCR, and TCRdb holds only the in-frame ones, with some missing. The data hold about 97,000 clones, with around 89% observed a single time. The chain combines TRBV7-2 with TRBJ1-1; 12 positions agree with TRBD1. The specimen was peripheral blood, collected on day 0 of AZD1222 vaccination. The sequence derives from an adult in good health. The CDR3 loop reads CASSLGQGATEAFF. The CDR3 nucleotides read TGTGCCAGCAGCTTGGGACAGGGGGCCACTGAAGCTTTCTTT.